Sequencing of this T cell receptor beta chain was carried out in a study of long-term antiretroviral therapy in people with HIV. Every sample had 1-10 million cryopreserved PBMC in it before DNA extraction. Germline CDR1 and CDR2: KGHSH and LQKENI. V lost 4 bases to trimming and J lost 0 bases; unmatched junction nucleotides: 9. CDR3 length equals 16 residues. Assay version v3.0 of immunoSEQ was used, and it was run at survey level. Clones were read by immunoSEQ multiplex PCR, and TCRdb kept only the in-frame ones, dropping some. The top ten clones hold more than 9% of a sample with under 20,000 clones, 75% to 95% of them seen once.

The specimen comprised unsorted PBMCs, sampled 3 years after starting antiretroviral therapy. This chain uses TRBV18 with TRBJ2-7; 7 bases line up with TRBD1. The TCR was taken from a man aged 50 to 59 with HIV. Written as DNA, the CDR3 is TGTGCCAGCTCACTAACAGGGGACCGGTCCTCCTACGAGCAGTACTTC. Encoded protein: CASSLTGDRSSYEQYF.